This T cell receptor beta chain is drawn from a study of tumor-infiltrating lymphocytes in primary liver carcinoma. Looking at the study overall: Productive TCRbeta reads per sample were roughly 3.5 to 7.13 million, not differing by tissue.

Deletions cut 7 bases from V and 6 bases from J, with 16 bases between. Germline-derived CDR1 and CDR2 are MNHNY and SVGAGI (reference sequence). The CDR3 covers 14 residues. Starting from approximately 470 ng of total RNA, TCR beta cDNA was produced with a primer in the constant region. Generation of the TCR beta libraries relied on three nested multiplex PCR rounds using slightly modified ARM-PCR. For approximately 9 cycles apiece, the opening two PCR rounds ran with TRBV1-TRBV30 forward primers and a C-beta reverse primer. TCRdb processed the multiplex PCR reads anew with MiXCR; each CDR3 protein has one entry. Of 310,000 or so distinct CDR3 sequences in the sample, around three fifths were seen once. Alongside blood RNA obtained from unsorted whole blood, germline DNA was also extracted. A roughly 4.3-milliliter peripheral blood sample was collected before surgery.

Input material: peripheral blood. The chain is built from TRBV6-6 and TRBJ2-1; no clear D gene. This TCR came from a man aged 35-49 years with primary liver carcinoma and hepatitis B virus infection. CDR3 in amino acids: CASTLSPTRNEQFF. CDR3 in DNA: TGTGCCAGCACCCTATCGCCCACCCGCAATGAGCAGTTCTTC.